This TCR beta chain was obtained from a study of CD4 T cells in relation to SARS-CoV-2 and coronaviruses. Overall study findings and caveats: Culture-expanded clones reflect memory recall rather than primary priming during culture.

Naive and memory CD4+ T cell DNA was deep-sequenced without culture. Assay: immunoSEQ multiplex PCR; the TCRdb copy retains only in-frame clones and omits some. The table has 55,000 to 75,000 clones, 87% seen once; the top ten hold roughly 1.5%. CD4+ T cells from unexposed donors were obtained before the COVID-19 pandemic (2011-2018). Concerning this clone itself: Its antigen is still unknown.

V lost 0 bases, J lost 9 bases, and 12 bases lay in between. The CDR3 runs to 14 residues. Germline-derived CDR1 and CDR2 are WNHNN and SYGVQD (reference sequence). The chain employs TRBV10-1 and TRBJ2-1; no firm D call. Sequencing was carried out using memory CD4+ T cells from PBMCs. The clonotype comes from a human donor in good health. This CDR3 is CASSESSLVAEQFF. CDR3 DNA sequence: TGCGCCAGCAGTGAGTCCAGTCTAGTAGCTGAGCAGTTCTTC.